This TCR beta chain was recorded in a study of regulatory T cells in long-lasting Graves disease. The V gene lost 1 base and the J gene lost 2 bases, with 12 bases spanning the gap. This CDR3 comprises 14 residues. Germline-derived CDR1 and CDR2 are DFQATT and SNEGSKA (reference sequence). Time point indicated: persistent/refractory GD, antithyroid drugs over 5 years with positive TRAb. The TCR library was prepared using RNA isolated from PBMCs. Construction of TCR beta libraries relied on iRepertoire HTBI primers and on Arm-PCR targeting CDR3 regions. TCRdb analysed the multiplex PCR reads with MiXCR anew, one entry per CDR3 protein. The data hold over 350,000 distinct CDR3 sequences, with 20% observed a single time.

This rearrangement joins TRBV20-1 to TRBJ2-7, with TRBD1 as a possible D gene (5 bases). This sample comprised peripheral blood mononuclear cells (PBMCs), obtained when the disease was refractory, from a patient treated with antithyroid drugs. This TCR was sampled from a female donor with Graves disease. The CDR3 sequence is CSARGGAAPYEQYF. The CDR3 coding sequence is TGCAGTGCTAGAGGTGGGGCAGCCCCCTACGAGCAGTACTTC.